Listed below are T cell receptor beta chains from one sample, sequenced in a study of cytomegalovirus exposure and HLA in healthy donors. Sequencing was performed with immunoSEQ multiplex PCR; in TCRdb, only in-frame clones are kept and a portion is missing. This sample has 55,000 to 65,000 clones, with 90% found just once. The sequencing sample was made of PBMCs. All receptors derive from a man between 18 and 35 years old in good health and CMV-seronegative. Each CDR3 is given with its conserved first and last residue. Fields, in order: clone size, D gene, V gene, J gene, CDR3 DNA, CDR3 protein. A D gene is named only where the DNA matches it firmly. Size values are once, few and many counts, or a class for expanded clones, and some rows have none.

once	NA	TRBV9	TRBJ2-5	TGTGCCAGCAGCTCCCCACAGAGTGTCGGCGAGACCCAGTACTTC	CASSSPQSVGETQYF
NA	NA	TRBV11-2	TRBJ2-1	TGTGCCAGCACCCTACCCCCCGGTAATGAGCAGTTCTTC	CASTLPPGNEQFF
NA	TRBD1	TRBV7-9	TRBJ2-7	TGTGCCAGCAGCCCGACGGGACAGGGGAGCTACGAGCAGTACTTC	CASSPTGQGSYEQYF
NA	TRBD1	TRBV6-6	TRBJ1-1	TGTGCCAGCAGTACACGACAGGGCTTGAACACTGAAGCTTTCTTT	CASSTRQGLNTEAFF
NA	NA	TRBV6-1	TRBJ2-2	TGTGCCAGCAAACTCACGGGAGACACCGGGGAGCTGTTTTTT	CASKLTGDTGELFF
NA	TRBD1	TRBV18	TRBJ1-2	TGTGCCAGCTCAGGACAGGGCTATGGCTACACCTTC	CASSGQGYGYTF
NA	TRBD2	TRBV7-3	TRBJ2-5	TGTGCCAGCAGCTTAACGAGAGGAGAGGGAGGGGAGACCCAGTACTTC	CASSLTRGEGGETQYF
few	NA	TRBV4-1	TRBJ1-2	TGCGCCAGCAGCCAAGCACGGGCAACAGGCCCTTATGGCTACACCTTC	CASSQARATGPYGYTF
NA	NA	TRBV5-1	TRBJ2-5	TGCGCCAGCAGCTTGGGGCAGGGAAAAGAGACCCAGTACTTC	CASSLGQGKETQYF
NA	TRBD2	TRBV29-1	TRBJ2-1	TGCAGCGCCCAAACAGCGGGAGGGCCAGGTGAGCAGTTCTTC	CSAQTAGGPGEQFF
NA	TRBD2	TRBV10-3	TRBJ2-7	TGTGCCATCAGTTCCCGGACTAGGTACGAGCAGTACTTC	CAISSRTRYEQYF
NA	TRBD1	TRBV5-1	TRBJ2-3	TGCGCCAGCAGCTTGGGCCGGGACAGGGCGGCAGATACGCAGTATTTT	CASSLGRDRAADTQYF
NA	TRBD1	TRBV30	TRBJ2-2	TGTGCCTGGAAGGCACCCGGGACAGACACCGGGGAGCTGTTTTTT	CAWKAPGTDTGELFF
NA	TRBD2	TRBV7-9	TRBJ2-7	TGTGCCAGCAGCTTATTTGGGACTAGCGGGAGCCGCGAGCAGTACTTC	CASSLFGTSGSREQYF
NA	TRBD1	TRBV7-8	TRBJ2-3	TGTGCCAGCAGCGCGTACCGGGACAGGGCAACAGATACGCAGTATTTT	CASSAYRDRATDTQYF
NA	NA	TRBV20-1	TRBJ1-4	TGCAGTGCTAGGACTTATGAAAAACTGTTTTTT	CSARTYEKLFF
NA	NA	TRBV9	TRBJ1-2	TGTGCCAGCAGCGTAGGTCAGGGGAACTATGGCTACACCTTC	CASSVGQGNYGYTF
NA	TRBD1	TRBV5-1	TRBJ2-4	TGCGCCAGCAGCTTGAACCCGGGACAGGGGATTTTGAGATACTTC	CASSLNPGQGILRYF
NA	TRBD2	TRBV27	TRBJ2-3	TGTGCCAGCAGTTTGCTGACTAGCGGGAACAAGGGAAATACGCAGTATTTT	CASSLLTSGNKGNTQYF
NA	TRBD1	TRBV7-8	TRBJ2-1	TGTGCCAGCAGCGGTCCCCGGACAGGGTTGGGTGGGGAGCAGTTCTTC	CASSGPRTGLGGEQFF
NA	NA	TRBV7-6	TRBJ2-7	TGTGCCAGCAGCTTAGGGGCAGAAACCTACGAGCAGTACTTC	CASSLGAETYEQYF
NA	TRBD1	TRBV19	TRBJ1-2	TGTGCCAGTAATCGACCAGGGGGAACTTACTATGGCTACACCTTC	CASNRPGGTYYGYTF